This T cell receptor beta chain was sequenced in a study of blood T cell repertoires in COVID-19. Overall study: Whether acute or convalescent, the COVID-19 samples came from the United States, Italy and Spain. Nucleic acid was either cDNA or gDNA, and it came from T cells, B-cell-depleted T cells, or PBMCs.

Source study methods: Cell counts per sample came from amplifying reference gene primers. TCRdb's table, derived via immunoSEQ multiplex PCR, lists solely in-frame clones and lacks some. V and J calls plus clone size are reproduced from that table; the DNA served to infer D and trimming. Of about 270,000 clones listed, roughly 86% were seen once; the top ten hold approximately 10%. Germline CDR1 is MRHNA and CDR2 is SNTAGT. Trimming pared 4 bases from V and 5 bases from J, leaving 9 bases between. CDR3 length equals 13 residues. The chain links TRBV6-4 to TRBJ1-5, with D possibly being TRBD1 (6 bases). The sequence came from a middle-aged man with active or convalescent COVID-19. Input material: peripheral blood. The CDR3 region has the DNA TGTGCCAGCAGTGTCGAGGGGGATCAGCCCCAGCATTTT. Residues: CASSVEGDQPQHF.